This passage covers 5 T cell receptor beta chains from one sample sequenced in a study of blood T cell repertoires in COVID-19. TCRdb's copy holds only in-frame clones and misses some; the assay was immunoSEQ multiplex PCR. The repertoire includes 65,000 or so clones, more than 80% of them detected once, and around 14% sits in the top ten. The source material was peripheral blood. The receptors originated from a man older than 75 with acute or convalescent COVID-19.

This sequence joins TRBV7-8 and TRBJ1-3; D unresolved. This CDR3 has 17 amino acids. V was shortened by 0 bases and J by 2 bases, with 14 bases between the two germline ends. CDR1 is SGHVS, CDR2 FQNEAQ, per germline. The CDR3 DNA is TGTGCCAGCAGCTTAGCTACACAGAGGGCTACTGGAAACACCATATATTTT. It encodes CASSLATQRATGNTIYF. The variable domain in full, completed from reference TRBV7-8 and TRBJ1-3, reads GAGVSQSPRYKVAKRGQDVALRCDPISGHVSLFWYQQALGQGPEFLTYFQNEAQLDKSGLPSDRFFAERPEGSVSTLKIQRTQQEDSAVYLCASSLATQRATGNTIYFGEGSWLTVV.

J is TRBJ2-7 and V is TRBV5-8, with 8 bases matching TRBD1. The CDR3 covers 13 residues. CDR1 and CDR2 (germline): SGHTS, YDEGEE. J lost 2 bases, V lost 4 bases, and 2 bases had no gene match. Here the CDR3 DNA reads TGTGCCAGCAGCCGGGGACAGGCCTACGAGCAGTACTTC. It encodes CASSRGQAYEQYF.

The CDR3 protein is CASKTQETSRTQYF. In nucleotides, the CDR3 is TGTGCCAGTAAAACGCAAGAAACTAGCCGGACCCAGTACTTC. The chain is built from TRBV19 and TRBJ2-5; tentative D call: TRBD2 (6 bases). Germline values: CDR1 LNHDA, CDR2 SQIVND (reference sequence). The V and J ends lost 7 bases and 7 bases respectively, with 19 bases between them. The CDR3 is 14 amino acids.

The rearrangement joins TRBV4-2 to TRBJ1-6; TRBD1 agrees at 8 bases. J gave up 10 bases and V 1 base, and 15 bases lay outside the gene matches. This CDR3 has 18 residues. The V gene's germline CDR1 is LGHNA and CDR2 YNFKEQ. The CDR3 loop reads CASSQVASLGQGESPLHF. In nucleotides, the CDR3 is TGTGCCAGCAGCCAAGTGGCAAGTCTCGGACAGGGAGAGTCACCCCTCCACTTT.

The J gene is TRBJ1-6, the V gene TRBV2; D ambiguous. Germline loops: CDR1 SNHLY, CDR2 FYNNEI. The CDR3 spans 14 residues. Trimming cost V 4 bases and J 7 bases, with 11 bases left between them. The CDR3 sequence: CASSVKRENSPLHF. In nucleotides, the CDR3 is TGTGCCAGCAGTGTAAAACGGGAAAATTCACCCCTCCACTTT.